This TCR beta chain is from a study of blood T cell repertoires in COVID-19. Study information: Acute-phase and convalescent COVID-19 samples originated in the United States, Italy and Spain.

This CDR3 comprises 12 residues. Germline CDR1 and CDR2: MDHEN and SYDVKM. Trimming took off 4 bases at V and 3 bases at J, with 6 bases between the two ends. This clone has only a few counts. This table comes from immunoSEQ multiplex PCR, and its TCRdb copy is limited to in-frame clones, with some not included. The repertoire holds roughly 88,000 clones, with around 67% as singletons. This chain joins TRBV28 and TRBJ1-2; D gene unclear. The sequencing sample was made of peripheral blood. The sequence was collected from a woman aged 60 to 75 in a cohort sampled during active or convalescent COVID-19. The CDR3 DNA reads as TGTGCCAGCAGTTCGGAGGACTATGGCTACACCTTC. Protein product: CASSSEDYGYTF.